These 16 T cell receptor beta chains came from one sample sequenced in a study of shared clonotypes between healthy human individuals. Some clones are missing from TCRdb's copy, which holds only in-frame ones; the method was immunoSEQ multiplex PCR. The table has 2 million to 2.5 million clones, approximately 94% seen once; the top ten hold less than 0.15%. The sample taken for sequencing was naive CD4+ T cells sorted from blood. Subset noted: CD45RA+ positively selected. The receptors derive from a man aged 18 to 35 in good health.

This clone was seen just once. V gene TRBV5-1 combines with J gene TRBJ1-2; D may be TRBD1 (5 bases). This CDR3 comprises 15 residues. Germline V lookup: CDR1 SGHRS, CDR2 YFSETQ. The germline V and J ends were trimmed by 3 bases and 3 bases, with 15 bases remaining between them. CDR3 sequence: CASSSRDPPYYGYTF. The DNA for the CDR3 is TGCGCCAGCAGCTCCCGGGACCCCCCCTACTATGGCTACACCTTC.

The rearrangement joins TRBV29-1 to TRBJ1-2, with D perhaps TRBD1 (5 bases). The germline V and J ends were trimmed by 2 bases and 0 bases, with 16 bases remaining between them. The CDR3 runs to 16 residues. CDR1 and CDR2 (germline): SQVTM, ANQGSEA. CDR3 in DNA: TGCAGCGTTGAAAGGTACAGGTCCCCCTCTAACTATGGCTACACCTTC. It translates to CSVERYRSPSNYGYTF. Supplemented by reference TRBV29-1 and TRBJ1-2, the full variable domain reads SAVISQKPSRDICQRGTSLTIQCQVDSQVTMMFWYRQQPGQSLTLIATANQGSEATYESGFVIDKFPISRPNLTFSTLTVSNMSPEDSSIYLCSVERYRSPSNYGYTFGSGTRLTVV.

The rearrangement uses TRBV9 and TRBJ1-2; tentatively, D is TRBD1 (6 bases). Trimming stripped 4 bases from V and 3 bases from J, with 22 bases between. Germline CDR1 and CDR2: SGDLS and YYNGEE. The CDR3 covers 17 residues. The CDR3 spells CASSPPGFPTGDYGYTF. CDR3 coding DNA: TGTGCCAGCAGCCCACCGGGGTTCCCGACAGGAGACTATGGCTACACCTTC.

This rearrangement joins TRBV18 to TRBJ2-7; perhaps TRBD2 as D (5 bases). The CDR3 totals 12 residues. CDR1 and CDR2 (germline): KGHSH, LQKENI. Trimming removed 11 bases at V and 3 bases at J, with 14 bases between. The CDR3 nucleotides read TGTGCCTCCGCCCTCAGCGGCTACGAGCAGTACTTC. Translation gives CASALSGYEQYF.

This chain links TRBV6-6 with TRBJ1-4; 10 nucleotides align to TRBD1. The CDR3 length is 16 residues. Germline CDR1 MNHNY, CDR2 SVGAGI (reference sequence). The V gene end was trimmed by 9 bases and the J gene end by 2 bases; junction bases not matched to a gene: 9. As DNA, the CDR3 is TGTGCCAGTGTCGACAGGGGGCAGGGGACTAATGAAAAACTGTTTTTT. It is translated as CASVDRGQGTNEKLFF.

The rearrangement uses TRBV11-2 and TRBJ1-5, with D unresolved. Between the trimmed V and J ends, which lost 5 bases and 6 bases, there was a span of 11 bases. CDR3 size: 13 residues. In germline, CDR1 is SGHAT, CDR2 FQNNGV. DNA of the CDR3: TGTGCCAGCAGCCGTCGGGGAAGTCAGCCCCAGCATTTT. As protein: CASSRRGSQPQHF.

V is TRBV6-5 and J is TRBJ1-1, with D tentatively TRBD1 (5 bases). Germline V gives CDR1 MNHEY, CDR2 SVGAGI. The CDR3 loop spans 15 amino acids. V was clipped by 0 bases and J by 4 bases, with 12 bases between them. CDR3 protein: CASSYSQGVGTEAFF. The CDR3 nucleotides are TGTGCCAGCAGTTACTCACAAGGGGTCGGCACTGAAGCTTTCTTT.

The V call is TRBV4-2, the J call TRBJ2-3, with TRBD2 identical over 10 bases. Germline CDR1 reads LGHNA; CDR2 reads YNFKEQ. This CDR3 region has 17 residues. V gave up 0 bases and J gave up 2 bases; unmatched junction bases: 5. The CDR3 DNA reads TGTGCCAGCAGCCAAGATTTCCTAGCGGGGGCCACAGATACGCAGTATTTT. Amino acids: CASSQDFLAGATDTQYF.

V gene TRBV5-4 combines with J gene TRBJ2-2; D is ambiguous. The CDR3 runs to 15 residues. Germline CDR1 reads SGHNT; CDR2 reads YYREEE (reference sequence). The V end was cut by 3 bases, the J end by 5 bases, with 14 bases between. In DNA form, the CDR3 reads TGTGCCAGCAGCTCTCAAGCGACCGGGACCGGGGAGCTGTTTTTT. It codes for CASSSQATGTGELFF.

As for this clone: Other DNA sequences in this sample translate to the same CDR3. J is TRBJ1-3 and V is TRBV30, with D unclear. The V gene lost 0 bases and the J gene lost 4 bases, with 10 bases spanning the gap. Germline V gene lookup returns CDR1 GTSNPN and CDR2 SVGIG (reference sequence). The CDR3 is 14 residues long. The CDR3: CAWSVQGSGNTIYF. The CDR3 region has the DNA TGTGCCTGGAGTGTACAAGGGTCCGGAAACACCATATATTTT.

As for this clone: The sample has other DNA sequences that encode this CDR3 too. The chain recombines TRBV7-2 with TRBJ2-5; 7 positions match TRBD1. Trimming took 5 bases from V and 1 from J; bases not matched to a gene: 1. Looked up from germline, CDR1 is SGHTA and CDR2 is FQGNSA. The CDR3 is 13 residues long. CDR3 residues: CASSRDSQETQYF. CDR3 nucleotides: TGTGCCAGCAGCCGGGACAGCCAAGAGACCCAGTACTTC.

This clone was seen only once. The chain recombines TRBV12-5 with TRBJ1-5; 11 bases line up with TRBD1. V lost 2 bases, J lost 1 base, and 7 bases stayed unmatched. Germline values: CDR1 LGHNT, CDR2 FRNRAP. The CDR3 spans 18 residues. Here the CDR3 DNA reads TGTGCTAGTGGTTTGTTCACCGGGACAGGGGGGAGCAATCAGCCCCAGCATTTT. Its translation: CASGLFTGTGGSNQPQHF.

The chain links TRBV16 to TRBJ2-7; D remains ambiguous. Trimming removed 3 bases at V and 5 bases at J, with 14 bases between. Germline CDR1 KGHSY, CDR2 FQNENV. The CDR3 is 14 amino acids. CDR3 amino acids: CASSQSRGANEQYF. The CDR3 nucleotides are TGTGCCAGCAGCCAGTCGAGAGGTGCAAACGAGCAGTACTTC.

The chain combines TRBV19 with TRBJ1-1; D gene unclear. Looked up from germline, CDR1 is LNHDA and CDR2 is SQIVND (reference sequence). CDR3 size: 14 residues. Trimming left V 3 bases short and J 6 bases short, with 14 bases between. Written as DNA, the CDR3 is TGTGCCAGTAGTATCAGAACGGGGAGCGCTGAAGCTTTCTTT. It codes for CASSIRTGSAEAFF.

The rearrangement joins TRBV13 to TRBJ1-4, with 7 bases matching TRBD1. This CDR3 region has 15 residues. Trimming took 5 bases from V and 5 from J; bases not matched to a gene: 8. Germline V gives CDR1 PRHDT, CDR2 FYEKMQ (reference sequence). CDR3 bases: TGTGCCAGCAGCAAAACAGGGGCTTTAAATGAAAAACTGTTTTTT. It is translated as CASSKTGALNEKLFF.

This chain links TRBV2 with TRBJ1-4; 12 nucleotides match TRBD1. The CDR3 contains 14 residues. V dropped 6 bases and J dropped 9; count of bases not matched to a gene: 5. The V gene's germline CDR1 is SNHLY and CDR2 FYNNEI. The CDR3 spells CASRAGTGGQKLFF. The CDR3 DNA is TGTGCCAGCAGGGCCGGGACAGGGGGCCAAAAACTGTTTTTT.